Below are 29 T cell receptor beta chains sequenced from a single sample in a study of T-cell memory formation after mild COVID-19. MiXCR, applied by TCRdb to the 5' RACE reads, yields one record per CDR3 protein. This sample has over 150,000 distinct CDR3 sequences; 18% occur once, and the top ten carry 3.5% to 5%. The sequencing input was PBMCs or a T cell subset sorted from them (not recorded which). These receptors originate from a young man who had mild COVID-19 (a few samples of this study predate the infection). Cell type and time point are not known.

This clonotype turned up a few times. V and J are TRBV20-1 and TRBJ1-2; 7 positions match TRBD1. The CDR3 consists of 13 residues. Unmatched junction bases numbered 8, after V lost 5 bases and J lost 5 bases. The V gene's germline CDR1 is DFQATT and CDR2 SNEGSKA (reference sequence). The CDR3 sequence is CSAEQGSGYGYTF. CDR3 in DNA: TGCAGTGCTGAACAGGGGTCAGGGTATGGCTACACCTTC.

The chain carries TRBV24-1 and TRBJ2-3; 8 bases agree with TRBD1. Trimming removed 7 bases from V and 2 bases from J; junction bases left unmatched: 10. The CDR3 spans 16 residues. Germline CDR1 is KGHDR and CDR2 is SFDVKD. CDR3 protein: CATSAGQGGHTDTQYF. The CDR3 DNA is TGTGCCACCAGCGCCGGACAGGGTGGCCACACAGATACGCAGTATTTT.

This sequence joins TRBV6-6 and TRBJ2-5; possibly TRBD1 for D (6 bases). Trimming pared 8 bases from V and 1 base from J, leaving 11 bases between. Germline-derived CDR1 and CDR2 are MNHNY and SVGAGI (reference sequence). CDR3 size: 13 residues. CDR3 amino acids: CASVGQSQETQYF. For the CDR3, the DNA is TGTGCCAGCGTAGGACAGTCCCAAGAGACCCAGTACTTC.

The genes are TRBV2 and TRBJ1-1, with a weak D call TRBD1 (5 bases). Per germline, CDR1 SNHLY and CDR2 FYNNEI. There are 14 residues in the CDR3. Trimming took 2 bases from V and 4 from J, leaving 11 bases between them. The CDR3 DNA follows: TGTGCCAGCAGTGAAAGGCGGGGGAGCACTGAAGCTTTCTTT. Encoded protein: CASSERRGSTEAFF.

The V gene is TRBV20-1, the J gene TRBJ2-3, with a tentative D call TRBD2 (7 bases). The CDR3 is 15 amino acids. Per germline, CDR1 DFQATT and CDR2 SNEGSKA (reference sequence). Deletions cut 1 base from V and 6 bases from J, with 17 bases between. The CDR3 loop reads CSARVAGAYPDTQYF. DNA for the CDR3: TGCAGTGCTAGAGTGGCGGGGGCCTACCCCGATACGCAGTATTTT.

This clonotype was recorded many times. J is TRBJ2-5 and V is TRBV7-7, with D maybe TRBD1 (5 bases). Germline CDR1 reads SSHAT; CDR2 reads FNYEAQ (reference sequence). The germline V and J ends were trimmed by 3 bases and 5 bases, with 16 bases remaining between them. The CDR3 runs 15 residues. CDR3 bases: TGTGCCAGCAGCTTGAGCAGGGTTGGGTCGGAGACCCAGTACTTC. Its translation is CASSLSRVGSETQYF. Full variable domain (missing parts from reference TRBV7-7 and TRBJ2-5): GAGVSQSPRYKVTKRGQDVTLRCDPISSHATLYWYQQALGQGPEFLTYFNYEAQPDKSGLPSDRFSAERPEGSISTLTIQRTEQRDSAMYRCASSLSRVGSETQYFGPGTRLLVL.

This clonotype was picked up a small number of times. This chain uses TRBV6-5 with TRBJ1-6; D gene unclear. CDR1 and CDR2 from the germline V gene are MNHEY and SVGAGI. Trimming shortened V by 6 bases and J by 5 bases, and 8 bases separated the two germline ends. This CDR3 comprises 13 residues. DNA of the CDR3: TGTGCCAGCAGCGGGGTCAATAATTCACCCCTCCACTTT. This encodes CASSGVNNSPLHF.

The chain joins TRBV6-5 to TRBJ1-2, with D maybe TRBD1 (5 bases). CDR1 MNHEY and CDR2 SVGAGI come from the germline V gene. The CDR3 has 16 amino acids. V lost 1 base and J 5 bases, leaving 17 bases between the germline ends. The CDR3 bases are TGTGCCAGCAGTTACTATCAGGGCTTGTCGAAATATGGCTACACCTTC. Encoded protein: CASSYYQGLSKYGYTF.

The chain carries TRBV5-4 and TRBJ2-3; no firm D call. V lost 1 base and J 2 bases, leaving 8 bases between the germline ends. The CDR3 totals 14 residues. Germline CDR1 is SGHNT and CDR2 is YYREEE (reference sequence). The CDR3 protein is CASSLTKSTDTQYF. The CDR3 DNA is TGTGCCAGCAGCTTGACTAAATCCACAGATACGCAGTATTTT. Based on the CDR3 plus reference TRBV5-4 and TRBJ2-3, the full variable domain is ETGVTQSPTHLIKTRGQQVTLRCSSQSGHNTVSWYQQALGQGPQFIFQYYREEENGRGNFPPRFSGLQFPNYSSELNVNALELDDSALYLCASSLTKSTDTQYFGPGTRLTVL.

This chain links TRBV7-9 with TRBJ2-5; unclear D gene. In germline, CDR1 is SEHNR, CDR2 FQNEAQ (reference sequence). The V end lost 5 bases, the J end lost 4 bases, and 14 bases lay between the germline ends. The CDR3 runs to 14 residues. CDR3 bases: TGTGCCAGCAGCGGTGTGGAAGGGTCAGAGACCCAGTACTTC. This encodes CASSGVEGSETQYF.

The table lists this clonotype with a few counts. The V and J genes are TRBV12-3 or TRBV12-4 and TRBJ1-2; D is undetermined. V gave up 2 bases and J gave up 1 base, with 5 bases separating them. The CDR3 is made up of 13 amino acids. The CDR3 bases are TGTGCCAGCAGTTTATCGTATAACTATGGCTACACCTTC. Its protein product is CASSLSYNYGYTF.

This chain links TRBV7-3 with TRBJ2-2, with 8 bases matching TRBD2. The junction had 5 bases not matched to a gene; V was cut back by 2 bases and J by 6 bases. This CDR3 contains 15 residues. CDR1 is SGHTA, CDR2 FQGTGA, per germline. This chain's CDR3 is CASSLGAGGPGELFF. The CDR3 DNA reads TGTGCCAGCAGCTTAGGGGCGGGGGGCCCCGGGGAGCTGTTTTTT.

At least ten counts were recorded for this clonotype. The chain couples TRBV6-1 to TRBJ1-1; D may be TRBD1 (5 bases). Between the trimmed V and J ends, which lost 6 bases and 4 bases, there was a span of 15 bases. This CDR3 comprises 14 residues. The germline V gene has CDR1 MNHNS and CDR2 SASEGT. CDR3 coding DNA: TGTGCCAGCAGCACCGAAGTGGGGGGCACTGAAGCTTTCTTT. It specifies CASSTEVGGTEAFF.

The chain uses TRBV18 and TRBJ2-7; 11 bases are a match to TRBD1. Trimming at V came to 8 bases and at J to 2 bases, leaving 2 bases not matched to a gene. Germline V lookup: CDR1 KGHSH, CDR2 LQKENI. CDR3 length: 13 residues. CDR3 nucleotides: TGTGCCAGCGGACAGGGGGCAACCTACGAGCAGTACGTC. Translating it yields CASGQGATYEQYV.

This clonotype was detected only a few times. The V and J genes are TRBV6-1 and TRBJ1-6, with 9 bases matching TRBD1. The CDR3 is 14 residues long. Per the germline V gene, CDR1 is MNHNS and CDR2 is SASEGT. J was trimmed by 6 bases and V by 6 bases; bases with no gene match: 3. For the CDR3, the DNA is TGTGCCAGCAGGCCGGGACAGGGTAATTCACCCCTCCACTTT. This codes for CASRPGQGNSPLHF.

This clonotype was counted a few times. V is TRBV7-2 and J is TRBJ2-7, with a weak D call TRBD1 (6 bases). Germline loops: CDR1 SGHTA, CDR2 FQGNSA. The CDR3 loop spans 14 amino acids. The V end was cut by 5 bases, the J end by 3 bases, with 14 bases between. Here the CDR3 reads CASSLGGRGYEQYV. In DNA form, the CDR3 reads TGTGCCAGCAGCCTAGGTGGCAGGGGCTACGAGCAGTACGTC.

This chain connects TRBV7-2 to TRBJ1-5; D unresolved. The germline V and J ends were trimmed by 5 bases and 2 bases, with 16 bases remaining between them. CDR3 size: 16 residues. In germline, CDR1 is SGHTA, CDR2 FQGNSA. The CDR3 DNA reads TGTGCCAGCAGCGCAAGCCACCTGGAGGGCAATCAGCCCCAGCATTTT. Translating gives CASSASHLEGNQPQHF.

The V and J genes are TRBV7-2 and TRBJ1-5, with 8 bases lining up with TRBD1. There are 15 residues in the CDR3. Germline V gene sequence: CDR1 SGHTA, CDR2 FQGNSA. V gave up 6 bases and J gave up 3 bases; unmatched junction bases: 7. The CDR3 loop is CASRPGTGVNQPQHF. CDR3 nucleotides: TGTGCCAGCAGGCCCGGGACAGGCGTCAATCAGCCCCAGCATTTT.

The sample holds many counts of this clonotype. J is TRBJ2-3 and V is TRBV7-9; 10 bases are shared with TRBD2. The V gene end was trimmed by 1 base and the J gene end by 1 base; junction bases not matched to a gene: 5. The CDR3 is 17 amino acids. CDR1 is SEHNR, CDR2 FQNEAQ, per germline (reference sequence). This chain's CDR3 is CASSLVGTSGGTDTQYF. For the CDR3, the DNA is TGTGCCAGCAGCTTAGTCGGAACTAGCGGGGGCACAGATACGCAGTATTTT.

This clonotype was counted only a few times. The chain has TRBV7-2 and TRBJ1-1; D possibly corresponds to TRBD1 (6 bases). The CDR3 spans 15 residues. Trimming shortened V by 9 bases and J by 3 bases, and 20 bases separated the two germline ends. The germline gives CDR1 SGHTA, CDR2 FQGNSA. Here the CDR3 reads CASQVSGVGHTEAFF. The CDR3 DNA reads TGTGCCAGTCAAGTGTCAGGGGTCGGGCACACTGAAGCTTTCTTT.

The table lists this clonotype with a few counts. The V call is TRBV7-2, the J call TRBJ2-5; TRBD2 matches 14 bases. With V trimmed by 1 base and J by 4 bases, 8 bases remained unmatched. There are 18 residues in the CDR3. Germline CDR1 is SGHTA and CDR2 is FQGNSA. CDR3 coding DNA: TGTGCCAGCAGCTTAGGTGGACTAGCGGGGGGAAGTGGAGAGACCCAGTACTTC. Protein product: CASSLGGLAGGSGETQYF. The full variable domain, its missing parts supplied by reference TRBV7-2 and TRBJ2-5, is GAGVSQSPSNKVTEKGKDVELRCDPISGHTALYWYRQSLGQGLEFLIYFQGNSAPDKSGLPSDRFSAERTGGSVSTLTIQRTQQEDSAVYLCASSLGGLAGGSGETQYFGPGTRLLVL.

In nucleotides, the CDR3 is TGTGCCAGCAGCCCCAGGCTCTTGCAGGGAGGAAACACCATATATTTT. Translating gives CASSPRLLQGGNTIYF. The chain joins TRBV7-8 to TRBJ1-3; possibly TRBD1 for D (5 bases). Trimming left V 5 bases short and J 4 bases short, with 18 bases between. CDR3 length: 16 amino acids. The germline V gene has CDR1 SGHVS and CDR2 FQNEAQ.

This rearrangement joins TRBV9 to TRBJ2-2, with unresolved D. V lost 0 bases and J 1 base, leaving 10 bases between the germline ends. The CDR3 runs to 16 residues. Germline V lookup: CDR1 SGDLS, CDR2 YYNGEE. The CDR3 region is CASSVAPDQNTGELFF. The CDR3 nucleotides read TGTGCCAGCAGCGTAGCCCCGGATCAGAACACCGGGGAGCTGTTTTTT. Supplemented by reference TRBV9 and TRBJ2-2, the full variable domain reads DSGVTQTPKHLITATGQRVTLRCSPRSGDLSVYWYQQSLDQGLQFLIQYYNGEERAKGNILERFSAQQFPDLHSELNLSSLELGDSALYFCASSVAPDQNTGELFFGEGSRLTVL.

This clonotype appeared a few times. The chain combines TRBV6-5 with TRBJ1-2; the D is unclear. The CDR3 spans 14 residues. CDR1 is MNHEY, CDR2 SVGAGI, per germline. Trimming stripped 2 bases from V and 5 bases from J, with 12 bases between. The CDR3 DNA sequence: TGTGCCAGCAGTTACAAAAGTCGGGGTTATGGCTACACCTTC. Translating gives CASSYKSRGYGYTF.

This clonotype was counted a few times. The CDR3 DNA follows: TGTGCCAGCAGCTCCTCTCTAGCGGGGGGGCCGCGGACCCAGTACTTC. This encodes CASSSSLAGGPRTQYF. The genes are TRBV7-2 and TRBJ2-5, with 12 nucleotides matching TRBD2. V trimming: 4 bases; J trimming: 7 bases; junction bases outside the gene matches: 10. The CDR3 spans 16 residues. Germline lookup yields CDR1 SGHTA and CDR2 FQGNSA.

At least ten counts were recorded for this clonotype. The gene calls are TRBV5-1 and TRBJ2-5; a weak D match, TRBD2 (6 bases). The V end was cut by 4 bases, the J end by 5 bases, with 9 bases between. Germline CDR1 is SGHRS and CDR2 is YFSETQ. The CDR3 totals 12 residues. The CDR3 reads CASSPGVETQYF. In DNA, the CDR3 is TGCGCCAGCAGCCCGGGGGTGGAGACCCAGTACTTC.

There are a few counts of this clonotype. The J gene is TRBJ1-2, the V gene TRBV11-2; the D is unclear. V lost 1 base to trimming and J lost 4 bases, with 16 bases between them. Germline V CDR1 and CDR2: SGHAT, FQNNGV. The CDR3 is 16 amino acids. The CDR3 sequence is CASSLAGRGLGYGYTF. CDR3 DNA sequence: TGTGCCAGCAGCTTAGCCGGACGGGGTCTTGGCTATGGCTACACCTTC. Based on the CDR3 plus reference TRBV11-2 and TRBJ1-2, the full variable domain is EAGVAQSPRYKIIEKRQSVAFWCNPISGHATLYWYQQILGQGPKLLIQFQNNGVVDDSQLPKDRFSAERLKGVDSTLKIQPAKLEDSAVYLCASSLAGRGLGYGYTFGSGTRLTVV.

This clonotype was recorded a few times. The gene calls are TRBV4-3 and TRBJ2-6; D remains unclear. The V gene's germline CDR1 is LGHNA and CDR2 YSLEER. V lost 4 bases, J lost 3 bases, and 10 bases lay in between. CDR3 length: 15 amino acids. The CDR3 region has the DNA TGCGCCAGCAGCCCCTCTGGACGTGGGGCCAACGTCCTGACTTTC. It yields the protein CASSPSGRGANVLTF.

This clonotype was seen only a few times. The chain couples TRBV6-5 to TRBJ1-2; D is uncertain. CDR3 length equals 13 residues. Trimming took off 6 bases at V and 4 bases at J, with 12 bases between the two ends. The germline CDR1 and CDR2 sequences are MNHEY and SVGAGI. The CDR3 DNA follows: TGTGCCAGCAGCCCATCAGGTGGCTATGGCTACACCTTC. Translated, it gives CASSPSGGYGYTF.